This T cell receptor (beta chain) was sequenced for a study of blood T cell repertoires in COVID-19. Study details: Specimens from acute and convalescent COVID-19 originated in the United States, Italy and Spain. Sources were T cells, B-cell-depleted T cells, or PBMCs; the material itself was cDNA or gDNA.

Measured with immunoSEQ multiplex PCR; TCRdb has only the in-frame clones, and not every one. The table shows some 150,000 clones, with 82% occurring only once. This TCR came from a woman in her seventies with acute or convalescent COVID-19. Sequencing was carried out using peripheral blood.

The CDR3 DNA sequence: TGCGCCAGCAGCTTGGGGGACAGGGTTTTTTACACTGAAGCTTTCTTT. It is translated as CASSLGDRVFYTEAFF. The chain couples TRBV5-1 to TRBJ1-1; 9 bases match TRBD1. V lost 0 bases, J lost 3 bases, and 6 bases stayed unmatched. This CDR3 region has 16 residues. The germline gives CDR1 SGHRS, CDR2 YFSETQ.